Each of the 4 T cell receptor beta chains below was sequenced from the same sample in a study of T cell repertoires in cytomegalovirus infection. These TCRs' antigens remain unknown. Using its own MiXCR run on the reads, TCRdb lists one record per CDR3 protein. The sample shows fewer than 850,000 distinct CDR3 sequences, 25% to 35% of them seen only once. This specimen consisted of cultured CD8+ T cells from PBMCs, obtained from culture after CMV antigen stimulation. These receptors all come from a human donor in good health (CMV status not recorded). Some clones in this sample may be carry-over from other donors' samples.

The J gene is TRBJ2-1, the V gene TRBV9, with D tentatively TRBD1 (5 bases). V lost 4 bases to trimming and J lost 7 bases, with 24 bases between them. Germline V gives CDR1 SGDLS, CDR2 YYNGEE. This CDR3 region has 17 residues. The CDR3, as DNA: TGTGCCAGCAGCCACAGCCCCGCCCGGGCAGGGATGAATGAGCAGTTCTTC. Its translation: CASSHSPARAGMNEQFF.

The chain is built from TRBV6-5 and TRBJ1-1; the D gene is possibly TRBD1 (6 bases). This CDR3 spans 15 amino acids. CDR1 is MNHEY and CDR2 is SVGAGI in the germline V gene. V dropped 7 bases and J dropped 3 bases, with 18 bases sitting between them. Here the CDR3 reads CASILRGAADTEAFF. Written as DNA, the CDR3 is TGTGCCAGCATTCTAAGGGGGGCTGCGGACACTGAAGCTTTCTTT.

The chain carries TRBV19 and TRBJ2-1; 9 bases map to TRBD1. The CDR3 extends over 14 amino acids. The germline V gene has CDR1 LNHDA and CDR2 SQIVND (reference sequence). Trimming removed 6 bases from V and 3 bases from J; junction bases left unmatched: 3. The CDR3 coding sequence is TGTGCCAGTAGCGGGACAGGGCGCTACAATGAGCAGTTCTTC. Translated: CASSGTGRYNEQFF.

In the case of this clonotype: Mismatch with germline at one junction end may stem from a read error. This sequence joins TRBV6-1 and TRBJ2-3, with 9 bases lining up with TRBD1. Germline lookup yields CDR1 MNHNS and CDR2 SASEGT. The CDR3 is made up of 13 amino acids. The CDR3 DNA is TGTGCCAGCACTGACAGGGGGTCAGATATGCAGTATTTT. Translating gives CASTDRGSDMQYF.